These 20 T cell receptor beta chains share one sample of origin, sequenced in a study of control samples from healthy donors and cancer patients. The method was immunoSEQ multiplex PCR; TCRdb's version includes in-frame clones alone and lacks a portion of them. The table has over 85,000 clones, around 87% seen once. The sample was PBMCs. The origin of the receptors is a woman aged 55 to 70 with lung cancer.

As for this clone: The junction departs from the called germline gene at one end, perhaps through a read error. CDR3 region: CASSLGTSGSHEQFF. The CDR3, as DNA: TGTGCTAGCAGCTTAGGGACTAGCGGGAGTCATGAGCAGTTCTTC. The J gene is TRBJ2-1, the V gene TRBV7-7; 14 nucleotides align to TRBD2. The CDR3 contains 15 residues. Per the germline V gene, CDR1 is SSHAT and CDR2 is FNYEAQ (reference sequence).

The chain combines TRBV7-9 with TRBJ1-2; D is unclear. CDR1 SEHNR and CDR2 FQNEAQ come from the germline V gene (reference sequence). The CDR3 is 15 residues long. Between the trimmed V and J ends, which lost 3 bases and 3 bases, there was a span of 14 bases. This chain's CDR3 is CASSLEEASHYGYTF. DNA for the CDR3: TGTGCCAGCAGCTTGGAGGAGGCCAGCCACTATGGCTACACCTTC.

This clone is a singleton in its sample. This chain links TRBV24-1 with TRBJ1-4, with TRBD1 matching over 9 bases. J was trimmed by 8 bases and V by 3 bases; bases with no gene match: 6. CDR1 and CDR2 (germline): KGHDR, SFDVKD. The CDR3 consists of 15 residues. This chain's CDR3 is CATSDPGQGVEKLFF. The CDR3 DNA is TGTGCCACCAGTGATCCGGGACAGGGAGTGGAAAAACTGTTTTTT.

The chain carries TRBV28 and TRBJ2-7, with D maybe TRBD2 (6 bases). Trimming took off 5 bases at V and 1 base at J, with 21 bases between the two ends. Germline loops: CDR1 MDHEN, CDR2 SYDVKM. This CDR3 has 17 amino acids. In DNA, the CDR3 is TGTGCCAGCAGTCCGTCCACCGGAGGGTTGGGGTCCTACGAGCAGTACTTC. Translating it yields CASSPSTGGLGSYEQYF.

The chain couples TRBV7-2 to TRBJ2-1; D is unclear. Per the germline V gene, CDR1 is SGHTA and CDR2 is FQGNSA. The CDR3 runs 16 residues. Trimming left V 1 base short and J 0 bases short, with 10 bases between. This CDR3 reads CASSLEGRSSYNEQFF. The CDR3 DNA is TGTGCCAGCAGCTTAGAAGGACGGAGCTCCTACAATGAGCAGTTCTTC.

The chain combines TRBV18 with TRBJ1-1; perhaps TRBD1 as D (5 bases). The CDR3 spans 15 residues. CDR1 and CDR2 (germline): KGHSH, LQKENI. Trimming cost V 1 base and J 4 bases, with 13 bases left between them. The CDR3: CASSPLEGLGTEAFF. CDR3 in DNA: TGTGCCAGCTCACCACTTGAGGGGTTAGGCACTGAAGCTTTCTTT.

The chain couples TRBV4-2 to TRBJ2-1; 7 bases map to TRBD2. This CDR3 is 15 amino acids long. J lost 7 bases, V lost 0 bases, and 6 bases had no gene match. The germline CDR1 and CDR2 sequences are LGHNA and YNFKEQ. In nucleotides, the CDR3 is TGTGCCAGCAGCCAAGAAGCGGGGCCGGATAATGAGCAGTTCTTC. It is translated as CASSQEAGPDNEQFF.

The CDR3 DNA reads as TGTGCCAGCTCACCAAGGACAGGGGCAGATACGCAGTATTTT. Translating it yields CASSPRTGADTQYF. The gene calls are TRBV18 and TRBJ2-3; 9 bases match TRBD1. Germline CDR1 is KGHSH and CDR2 is LQKENI. V shed 2 bases and J 4 bases; nucleotides not matched to a gene: 1. This CDR3 has 14 residues. The full variable domain, in which reference TRBV18 and TRBJ2-3 provide the parts outside the CDR3, is NAGVMQNPRHLVRRRGQEARLRCSPMKGHSHVYWYRQLPEEGLKFMVYLQKENIIDESGMPKERFSAEFPKEGPSILRIQQVVRGDSAAYFCASSPRTGADTQYFGPGTRLTVL.

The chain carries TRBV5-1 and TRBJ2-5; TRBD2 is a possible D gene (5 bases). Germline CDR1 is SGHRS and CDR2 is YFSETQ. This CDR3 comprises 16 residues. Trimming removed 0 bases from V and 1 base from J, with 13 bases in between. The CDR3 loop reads CASSLGELSTQETQYF. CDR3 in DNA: TGCGCCAGCAGCTTGGGGGAGCTGAGCACCCAAGAGACCCAGTACTTC. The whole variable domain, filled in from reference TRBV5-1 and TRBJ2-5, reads KAGVTQTPRYLIKTRGQQVTLSCSPISGHRSVSWYQQTPGQGLQFLFEYFSETQRNKGNFPGRFSGRQFSNSRSEMNVSTLELGDSALYLCASSLGELSTQETQYFGPGTRLLVL.

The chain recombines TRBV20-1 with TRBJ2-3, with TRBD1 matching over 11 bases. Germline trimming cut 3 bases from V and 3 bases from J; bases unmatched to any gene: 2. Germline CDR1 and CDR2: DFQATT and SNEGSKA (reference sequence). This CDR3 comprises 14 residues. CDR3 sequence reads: CSASGTGGTDTQYF. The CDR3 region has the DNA TGCAGTGCTAGTGGGACAGGGGGTACAGATACGCAGTATTTT.

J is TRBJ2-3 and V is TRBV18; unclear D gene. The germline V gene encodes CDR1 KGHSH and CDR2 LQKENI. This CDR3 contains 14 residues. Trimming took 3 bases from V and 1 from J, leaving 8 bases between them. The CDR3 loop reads CASSPPQGTDTQYF. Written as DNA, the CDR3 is TGTGCCAGCTCACCCCCCCAGGGCACAGATACGCAGTATTTT. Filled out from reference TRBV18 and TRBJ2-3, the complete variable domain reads NAGVMQNPRHLVRRRGQEARLRCSPMKGHSHVYWYRQLPEEGLKFMVYLQKENIIDESGMPKERFSAEFPKEGPSILRIQQVVRGDSAAYFCASSPPQGTDTQYFGPGTRLTVL.

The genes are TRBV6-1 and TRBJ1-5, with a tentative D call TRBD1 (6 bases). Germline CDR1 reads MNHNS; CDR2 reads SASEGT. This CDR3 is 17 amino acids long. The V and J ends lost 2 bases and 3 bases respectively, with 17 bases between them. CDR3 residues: CASSEQMVRGFNQPQHF. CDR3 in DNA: TGTGCCAGCAGTGAACAAATGGTCAGGGGCTTCAATCAGCCCCAGCATTTT.

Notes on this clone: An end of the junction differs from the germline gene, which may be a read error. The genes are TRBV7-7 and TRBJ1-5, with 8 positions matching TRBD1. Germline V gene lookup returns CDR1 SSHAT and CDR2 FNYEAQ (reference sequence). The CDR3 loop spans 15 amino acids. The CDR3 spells CASSGQGVGNQPQHF. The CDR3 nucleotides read TGTGCTAGCAGCGGACAGGGTGTGGGCAATCAGCCCCAGCATTTT.

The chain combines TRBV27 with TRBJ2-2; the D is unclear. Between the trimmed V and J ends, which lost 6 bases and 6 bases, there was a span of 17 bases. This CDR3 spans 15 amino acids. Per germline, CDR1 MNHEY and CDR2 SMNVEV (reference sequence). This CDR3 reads CASSVNPRNSGELFF. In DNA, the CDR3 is TGTGCCAGCAGCGTAAACCCACGAAACTCCGGGGAGCTGTTTTTT.

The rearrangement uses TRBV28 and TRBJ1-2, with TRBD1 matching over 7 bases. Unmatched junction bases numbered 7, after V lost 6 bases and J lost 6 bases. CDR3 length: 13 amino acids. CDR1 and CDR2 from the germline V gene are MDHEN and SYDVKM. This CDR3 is CASSPQGRDGYTF. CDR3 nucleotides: TGTGCCAGCAGCCCACAGGGGAGGGATGGCTACACCTTC.

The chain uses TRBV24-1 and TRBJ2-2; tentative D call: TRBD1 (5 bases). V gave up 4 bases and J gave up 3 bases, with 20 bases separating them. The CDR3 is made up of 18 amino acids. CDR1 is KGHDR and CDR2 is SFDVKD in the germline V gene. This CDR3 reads CATSDIRVGQGDTGELFF. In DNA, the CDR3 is TGTGCCACCAGTGACATTAGGGTAGGGCAGGGCGACACCGGGGAGCTGTTTTTT.

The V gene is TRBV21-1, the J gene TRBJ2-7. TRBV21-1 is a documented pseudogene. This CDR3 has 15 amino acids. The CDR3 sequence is CASSKVGGTFYEQYF. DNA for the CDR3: TGTGCCAGCAGCAAAGTAGGTGGTACTTTCTACGAGCAGTACTTC.

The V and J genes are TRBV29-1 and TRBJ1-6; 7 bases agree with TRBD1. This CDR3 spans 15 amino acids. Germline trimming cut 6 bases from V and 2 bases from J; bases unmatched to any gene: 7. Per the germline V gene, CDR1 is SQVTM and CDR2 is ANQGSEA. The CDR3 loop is CSVRQGSTYNSPLHF. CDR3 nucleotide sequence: TGCAGCGTGCGACAGGGTAGCACCTATAATTCACCCCTCCACTTT.

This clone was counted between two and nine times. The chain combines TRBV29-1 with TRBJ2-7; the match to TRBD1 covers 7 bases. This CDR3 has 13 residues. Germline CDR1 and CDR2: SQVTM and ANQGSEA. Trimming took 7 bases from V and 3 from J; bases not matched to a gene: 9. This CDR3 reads CSGSGGRGYEQYF. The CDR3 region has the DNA TGCAGCGGCTCAGGGGGTAGAGGCTACGAGCAGTACTTC.

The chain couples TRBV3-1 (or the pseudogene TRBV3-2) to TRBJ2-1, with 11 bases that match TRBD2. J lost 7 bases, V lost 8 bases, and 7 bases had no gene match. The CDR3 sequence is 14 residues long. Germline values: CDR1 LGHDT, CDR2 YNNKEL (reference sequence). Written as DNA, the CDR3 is TGTGCCAGCGCTCGGACTAGCGGGTCTAATGAGCAGTTCTTC. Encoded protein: CASARTSGSNEQFF.